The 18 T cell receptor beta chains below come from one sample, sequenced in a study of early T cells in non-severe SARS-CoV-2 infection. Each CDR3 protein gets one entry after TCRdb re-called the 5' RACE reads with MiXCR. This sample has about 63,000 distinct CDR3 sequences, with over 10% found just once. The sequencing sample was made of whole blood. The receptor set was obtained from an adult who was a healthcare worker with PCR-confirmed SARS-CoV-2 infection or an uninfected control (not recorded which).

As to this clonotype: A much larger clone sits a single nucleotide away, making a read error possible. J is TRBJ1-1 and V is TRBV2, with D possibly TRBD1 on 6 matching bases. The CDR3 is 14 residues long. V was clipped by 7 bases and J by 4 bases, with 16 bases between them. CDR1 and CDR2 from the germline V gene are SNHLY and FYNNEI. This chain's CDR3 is CASINPDRPTEAFF. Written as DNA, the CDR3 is TGTGCCAGCATCAACCCGGACAGACCCACTGAAGCTTTCTTT.

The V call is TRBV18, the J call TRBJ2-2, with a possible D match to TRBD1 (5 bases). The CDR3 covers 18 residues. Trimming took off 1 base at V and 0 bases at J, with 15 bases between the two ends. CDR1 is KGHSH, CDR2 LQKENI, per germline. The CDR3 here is CASSPQVLGPTNTGELFF. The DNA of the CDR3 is TGTGCCAGCTCACCACAGGTGTTGGGGCCCACGAACACCGGGGAGCTGTTTTTT.

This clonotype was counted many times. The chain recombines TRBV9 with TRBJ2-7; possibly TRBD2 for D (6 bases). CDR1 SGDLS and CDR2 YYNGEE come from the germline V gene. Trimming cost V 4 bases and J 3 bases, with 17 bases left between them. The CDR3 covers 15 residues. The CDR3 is CASSPTGTRGYEQYF. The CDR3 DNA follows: TGTGCCAGCAGCCCCACAGGAACGCGGGGCTACGAGCAGTACTTC.

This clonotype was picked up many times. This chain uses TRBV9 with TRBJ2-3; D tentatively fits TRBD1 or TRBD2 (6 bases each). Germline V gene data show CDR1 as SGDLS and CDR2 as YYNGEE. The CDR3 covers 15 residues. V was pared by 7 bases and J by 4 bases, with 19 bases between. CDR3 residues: CASARLGGGADTQYF. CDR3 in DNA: TGTGCCAGCGCCCGTCTGGGGGGCGGTGCAGATACGCAGTATTTT.

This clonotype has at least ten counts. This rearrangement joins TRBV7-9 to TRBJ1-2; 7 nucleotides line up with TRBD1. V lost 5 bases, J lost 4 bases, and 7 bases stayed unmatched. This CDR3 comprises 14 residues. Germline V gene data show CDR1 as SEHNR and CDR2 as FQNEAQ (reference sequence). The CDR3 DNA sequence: TGTGCCAGCAGCCCCTGGACAGGATCCTATGGCTACACCTTC. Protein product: CASSPWTGSYGYTF.

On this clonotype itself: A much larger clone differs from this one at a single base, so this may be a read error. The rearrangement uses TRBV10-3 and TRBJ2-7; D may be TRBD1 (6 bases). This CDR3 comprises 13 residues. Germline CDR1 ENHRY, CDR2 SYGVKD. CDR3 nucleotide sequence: TGTGCCATCAATGAGGACAGCTCCTACGAGCAGTACTTC. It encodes CAINEDSSYEQYF.

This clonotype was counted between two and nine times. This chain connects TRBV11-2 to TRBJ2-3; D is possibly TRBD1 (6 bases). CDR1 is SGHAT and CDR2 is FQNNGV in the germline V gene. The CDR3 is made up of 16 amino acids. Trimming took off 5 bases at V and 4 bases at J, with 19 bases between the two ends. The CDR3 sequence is CASSPGEAGVSDTQYF. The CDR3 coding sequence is TGTGCCAGCAGCCCAGGGGAAGCAGGTGTATCAGATACGCAGTATTTT.

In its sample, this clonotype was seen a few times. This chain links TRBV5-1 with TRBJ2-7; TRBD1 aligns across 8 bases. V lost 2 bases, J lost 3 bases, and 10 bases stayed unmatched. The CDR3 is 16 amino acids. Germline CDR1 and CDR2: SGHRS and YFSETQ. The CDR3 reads CASSFPPDRDLYEQYF. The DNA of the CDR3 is TGCGCCAGCAGCTTCCCTCCGGACAGGGATCTCTACGAGCAGTACTTC.

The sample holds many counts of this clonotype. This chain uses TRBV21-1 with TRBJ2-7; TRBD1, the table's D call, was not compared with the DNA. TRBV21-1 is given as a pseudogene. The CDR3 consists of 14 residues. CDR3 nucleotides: TGTGCCAGCAGCAAAGAGGGGGCTGGATACGAGCAGTACTTC. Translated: CASSKEGAGYEQYF.

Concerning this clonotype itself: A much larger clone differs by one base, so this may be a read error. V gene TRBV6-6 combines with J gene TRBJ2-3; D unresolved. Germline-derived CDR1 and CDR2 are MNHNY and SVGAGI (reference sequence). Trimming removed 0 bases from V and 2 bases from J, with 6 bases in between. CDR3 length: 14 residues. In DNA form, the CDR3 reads TGTGCCAGCAGTTACTCTAGGGCCACAGATACGCAGTATTTT. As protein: CASSYSRATDTQYF.

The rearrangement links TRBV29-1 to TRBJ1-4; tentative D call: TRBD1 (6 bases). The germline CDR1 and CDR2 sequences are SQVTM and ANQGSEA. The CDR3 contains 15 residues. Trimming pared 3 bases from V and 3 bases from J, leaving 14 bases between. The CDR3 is CSVEPGAGSNEKLFF. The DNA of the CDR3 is TGCAGCGTTGAGCCGGGGGCAGGATCTAATGAAAAACTGTTTTTT.

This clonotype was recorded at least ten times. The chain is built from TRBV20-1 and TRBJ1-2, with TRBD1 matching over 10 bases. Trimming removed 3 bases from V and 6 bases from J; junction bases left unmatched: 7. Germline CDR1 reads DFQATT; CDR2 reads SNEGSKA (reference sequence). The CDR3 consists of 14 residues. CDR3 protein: CSASGDRGRDGYTF. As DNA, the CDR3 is TGCAGTGCTAGTGGGGACAGGGGCCGAGATGGCTACACCTTC.

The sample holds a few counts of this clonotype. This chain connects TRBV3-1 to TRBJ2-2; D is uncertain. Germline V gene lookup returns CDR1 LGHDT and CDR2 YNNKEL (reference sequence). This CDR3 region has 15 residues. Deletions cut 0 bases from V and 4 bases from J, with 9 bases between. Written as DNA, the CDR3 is TGTGCCAGCAGCCAAGATTGGGCAGGCACCGGGGAGCTGTTTTTT. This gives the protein CASSQDWAGTGELFF.

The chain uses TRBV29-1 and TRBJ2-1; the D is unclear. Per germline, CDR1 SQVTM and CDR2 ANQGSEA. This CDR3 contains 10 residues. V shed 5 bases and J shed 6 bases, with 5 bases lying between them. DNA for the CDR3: TGCAGCGTTTCTAGCAATGAGCAGTTCTTC. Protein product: CSVSSNEQFF.

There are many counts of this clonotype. The CDR3 spells CASIPDRAGGANVLTF. The CDR3 bases are TGTGCCAGTATCCCGGACAGGGCAGGTGGGGCCAACGTCCTGACTTTC. The V call is TRBV19, the J call TRBJ2-6; 8 positions match TRBD1. V shed 7 bases, J shed 3 bases, and the junction held 8 bases outside the gene matches. The CDR3 consists of 16 residues. CDR1 LNHDA and CDR2 SQIVND come from the germline V gene (reference sequence).

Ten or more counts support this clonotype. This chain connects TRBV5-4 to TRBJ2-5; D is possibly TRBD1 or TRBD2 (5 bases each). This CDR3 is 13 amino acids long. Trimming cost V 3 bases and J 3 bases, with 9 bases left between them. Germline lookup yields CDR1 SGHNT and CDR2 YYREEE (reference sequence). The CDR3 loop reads CASSSGTKETQYF. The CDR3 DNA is TGTGCCAGCAGCTCAGGGACCAAAGAGACCCAGTACTTC.

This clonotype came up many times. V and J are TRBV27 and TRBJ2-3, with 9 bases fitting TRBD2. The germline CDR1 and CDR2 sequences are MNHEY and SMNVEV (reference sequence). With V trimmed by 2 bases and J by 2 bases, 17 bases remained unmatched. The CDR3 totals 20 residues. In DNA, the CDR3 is TGTGCCAGCAGTTTAGGTCAGCGGGGGGTGCTCCTTACCCTCACAGATACGCAGTATTTT. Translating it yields CASSLGQRGVLLTLTDTQYF.

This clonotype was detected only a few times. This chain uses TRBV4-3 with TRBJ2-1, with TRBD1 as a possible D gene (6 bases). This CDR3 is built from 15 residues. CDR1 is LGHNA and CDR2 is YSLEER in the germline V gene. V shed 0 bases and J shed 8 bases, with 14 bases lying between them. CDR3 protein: CASSQDSQGWDEQFF. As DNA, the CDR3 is TGCGCCAGCAGCCAAGATTCCCAGGGGTGGGATGAGCAGTTCTTC.